This TCR beta chain appears in the sequencing data of a study of Ad26.COV2.S vaccination and SARS-CoV-2 variants (dated by TCRdb to about 2021). Background on the whole study: Donors in the vaccine arm were drawn from COV1001, a multicentre, randomized, double-blind, placebo-controlled phase I-IIa trial testing Ad26.COV2.S in healthy adults. The specificity and breadth of SARS-CoV-2-reactive T cell receptors after Ad26.COV2.S vaccination were assessed by TCRbeta repertoire sequencing. A total of approximately 30 samples were included in the TCR-sequenced set, comprising around 19 Ad26.COV2.S vaccine recipients, 5 placebo recipients and 8 SARS-CoV-2 convalescent individuals. Dosing of Ad26.COV2.S was intramuscular, at either 5x10^10 or 1x10^11 viral particles, delivered as one shot or as two shots spaced 56 days apart. Investigators remained blinded to trial group allocation during experiments and outcome assessment. Participants in the trial were split at random into five groups of five each, receiving low-dose or high-dose Ad26.COV2.S once or twice, or else placebo on both occasions. Overall study results and their limits: The study lacked the statistical power to compare responses across vaccine doses or regimens. Non-spike TCR breadth was comparable between vaccine and placebo recipients, consistent with the vaccine containing only spike. The authors noted that the TCR breadth and depth analyses may have underestimated total T cell responses. Substantial breadth of spike-specific CD8+ and CD4+ T cell responses was reported after vaccination. Ad26.COV2.S recipients had higher spike-specific TCR breadth than placebo recipients (P = 0.0014).

Via the germline V gene (reference sequence), CDR1 is LNHDA and CDR2 SQIVND. The CDR3 sequence holds 15 residues, the cysteine and phenylalanine included. CDR3 DNA is the only sequence kept; it has 45 bases, read in frame from the first base. Relative to germline, V is missing 3 bases and J is missing 8 bases, with 5 bases of the junction outside any gene match. What this sample's treatment or condition label stands for: roughly 19 received Ad26.COV2.S at low or high dose, single or two shots; about 5 received placebo; per-sample allocation not given. For vaccine and placebo recipients, repertoires were sequenced using samples collected on day 63 after the first injection. Between 29 July and 7 August 2020, Cohort 1b enrolled about two dozen adults aged 18-55 years at one site in Boston, USA. As a vaccine, Ad26.COV2.S was a replication-incompetent adenovirus type 26 vector that expressed a prefusion-stabilized SARS-CoV-2 spike protein derived from the original Wuhan strain.

The immunoSEQ Assay was the method used to sequence TCRbeta CDR3 regions. After extraction, genomic DNA underwent amplification by bias-controlled multiplex PCR, followed by high-throughput sequencing. In the paper's pipeline: To quantify the absolute abundance of every unique TCRbeta CDR3 region, sequences were collapsed and filtered. T cell fraction was estimated by normalizing TCRbeta template counts to usable DNA, with usable DNA measured through amplification of reference genes found in all nucleated cells. Repertoire TCRs were annotated as SARS-CoV-2-specific by exact matching of V gene, CDR3 amino acid sequence and J gene to a known reactive TCR set. The reference SARS-CoV-2 TCR set was obtained from MIRA and was filtered for enrichment in COVID-19-positive ImmuneCODE repertoires, whereby public or cross-reactive TCRs were removed. Based on the MIRA antigens, annotated TCRs were further analysed at the level of specific ORF or position within ORF. Breadth was defined as annotated unique rearrangements over total unique productive rearrangements; depth was the summed frequency of those rearrangements. Group comparisons of TCR breadth used two-sided Wilcoxon rank-sum tests. TCRdb holds this immuneACCESS table with in-frame rearrangements only. Some clones are missing; in checked studies, unresolved V genes explain under half, and the rest has no known cause. V, J and clone size were drawn from that table, and D and trimming were deduced from the DNA. This sample gives 200,000 to 300,000 clones in total; 88% of them show up just once. Around a tenth of the sample rests with the top ten.

Points on this clone: It has no known antigen specificity. Per-base quality was not reported, and no clone a single base away is much larger than it.

Here the sequenced sample was peripheral blood, taken in a trial of Ad26.COV2.S vaccine versus placebo. The TCR was taken from a person aged 18-60 years who received the Ad26.COV2.S COVID-19 vaccine or a placebo. This chain joins TRBV19 to TRBJ1-6; the junction holds 9 bases that match TRBD1. The sequenced DNA: TGTGCCAGTAGTATTGGGACAGGGATACATTCACCCCTCCACTTT. It translates to CASSIGTGIHSPLHF.